This T cell receptor beta chain is from a study of CD8 T cells in ankylosing spondylitis. Study observations and caveats: Disease-linked clones were found to be CD8+ and relatively rare in peripheral blood. A motif of eight or nine highly homologous TCR beta variants was seen as apparently characteristic of ankylosing spondylitis blood.

TCRdb reanalysed the 5' RACE reads using MiXCR and keeps one entry per CDR3 protein. The sample carries 200,000 to 250,000 distinct CDR3 sequences, around 20% recorded once. In the case of this clonotype: What it recognizes is unknown.

With V trimmed by 0 bases and J by 6 bases, 13 bases remained unmatched. Germline CDR1 DFQATT, CDR2 SNEGSKA (reference sequence). This CDR3 contains 16 residues. The sample was blood, either unsorted or a sorted T cell fraction (not recorded which). The chain recombines TRBV20-1 with TRBJ1-1; 7 bases line up with TRBD1. This TCR derives from a male donor with ankylosing spondylitis. CDR3: CSARDRDRVGFAEAFF. Here the CDR3 DNA reads TGCAGTGCTAGAGATCGAGACAGGGTCGGGTTCGCTGAAGCTTTCTTT.